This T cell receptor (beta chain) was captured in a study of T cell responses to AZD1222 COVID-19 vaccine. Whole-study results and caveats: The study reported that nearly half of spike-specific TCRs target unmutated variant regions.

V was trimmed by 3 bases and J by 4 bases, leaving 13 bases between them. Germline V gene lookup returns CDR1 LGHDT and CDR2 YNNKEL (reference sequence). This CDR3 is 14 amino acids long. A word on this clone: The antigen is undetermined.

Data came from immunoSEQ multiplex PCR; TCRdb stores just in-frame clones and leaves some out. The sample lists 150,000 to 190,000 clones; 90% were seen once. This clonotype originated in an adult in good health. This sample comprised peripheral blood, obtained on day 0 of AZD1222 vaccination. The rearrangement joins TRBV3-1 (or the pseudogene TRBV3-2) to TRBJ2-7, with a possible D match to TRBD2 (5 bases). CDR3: CASSHQLEGYEQYF. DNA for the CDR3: TGTGCCAGCAGCCACCAACTAGAAGGTTACGAGCAGTACTTC.